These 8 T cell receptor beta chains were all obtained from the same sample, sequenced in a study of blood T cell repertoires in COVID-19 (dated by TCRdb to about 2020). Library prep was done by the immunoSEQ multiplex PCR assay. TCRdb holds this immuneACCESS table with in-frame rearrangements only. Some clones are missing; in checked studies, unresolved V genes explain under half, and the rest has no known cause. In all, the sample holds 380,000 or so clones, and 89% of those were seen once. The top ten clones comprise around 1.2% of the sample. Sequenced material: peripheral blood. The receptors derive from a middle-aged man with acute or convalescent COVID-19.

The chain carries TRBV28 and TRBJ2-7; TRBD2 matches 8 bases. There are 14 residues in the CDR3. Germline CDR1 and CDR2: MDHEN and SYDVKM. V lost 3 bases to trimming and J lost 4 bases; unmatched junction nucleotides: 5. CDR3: CASSFQAGVYEQYF. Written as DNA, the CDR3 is TGTGCCAGCAGTTTTCAAGCGGGAGTATACGAGCAGTACTTC.

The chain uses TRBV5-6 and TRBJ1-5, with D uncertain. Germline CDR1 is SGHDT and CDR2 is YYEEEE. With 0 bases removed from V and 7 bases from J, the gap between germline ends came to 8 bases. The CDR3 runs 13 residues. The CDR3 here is CASSLGARQPQHF. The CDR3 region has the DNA TGTGCCAGCAGCTTGGGGGCGAGACAGCCCCAGCATTTT.

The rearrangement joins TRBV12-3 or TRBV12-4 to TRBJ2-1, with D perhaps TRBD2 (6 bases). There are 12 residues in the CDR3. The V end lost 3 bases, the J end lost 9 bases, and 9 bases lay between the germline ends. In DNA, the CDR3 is TGTGCCAGCAGTTTTGGGCGGGGTGAGCAGTTCTTC. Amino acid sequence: CASSFGRGEQFF.

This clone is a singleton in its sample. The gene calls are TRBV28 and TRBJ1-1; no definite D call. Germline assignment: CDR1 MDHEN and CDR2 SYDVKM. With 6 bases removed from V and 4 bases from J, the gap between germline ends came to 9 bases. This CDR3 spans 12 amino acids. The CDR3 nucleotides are TGTGCCAGCAGCTCAGGTCTCACTGAAGCTTTCTTT. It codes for CASSSGLTEAFF.

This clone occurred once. Written as DNA, the CDR3 is TGTGCCTGGAGGGATGGCGGAGGCTATGGCTACACCTTC. Its translation: CAWRDGGGYGYTF. The chain has TRBV30 and TRBJ1-2, with no clear D. The V end lost 3 bases, the J end lost 4 bases, and 12 bases lay between the germline ends. The CDR3 contains 13 residues. The germline V gene has CDR1 GTSNPN and CDR2 SVGIG (reference sequence).

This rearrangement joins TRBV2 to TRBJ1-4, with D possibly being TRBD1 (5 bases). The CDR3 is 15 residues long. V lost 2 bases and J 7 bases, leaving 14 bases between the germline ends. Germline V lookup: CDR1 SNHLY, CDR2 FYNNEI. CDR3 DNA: TGTGCCAGCAGTGAACAAGGGGCAGGGTTTGAAAAACTGTTTTTT. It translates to CASSEQGAGFEKLFF. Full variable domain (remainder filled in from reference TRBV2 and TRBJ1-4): EPEVTQTPSHQVTQMGQEVILRCVPISNHLYFYWYRQILGQKVEFLVSFYNNEISEKSEIFDDQFSVERPDGSNFTLKIRSTKLEDSAMYFCASSEQGAGFEKLFFGSGTQLSVL.

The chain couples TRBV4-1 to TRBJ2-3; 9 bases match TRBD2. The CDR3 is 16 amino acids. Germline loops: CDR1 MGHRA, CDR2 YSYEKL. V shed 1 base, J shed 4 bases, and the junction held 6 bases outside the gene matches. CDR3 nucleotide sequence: TGCGCCAGCAGCCAAGTCAGGGTAGCGGGAGCAGATACGCAGTATTTT. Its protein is CASSQVRVAGADTQYF.

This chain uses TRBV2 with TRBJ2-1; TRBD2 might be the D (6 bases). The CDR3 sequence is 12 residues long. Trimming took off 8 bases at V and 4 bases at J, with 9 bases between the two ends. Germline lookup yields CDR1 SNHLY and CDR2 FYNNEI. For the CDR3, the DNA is TGTGCCAGCCGCGGGGAATACAATGAGCAGTTCTTC. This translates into CASRGEYNEQFF. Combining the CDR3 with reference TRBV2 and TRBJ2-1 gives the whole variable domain EPEVTQTPSHQVTQMGQEVILRCVPISNHLYFYWYRQILGQKVEFLVSFYNNEISEKSEIFDDQFSVERPDGSNFTLKIRSTKLEDSAMYFCASRGEYNEQFFGPGTRLTVL.